This T cell receptor (beta chain) was found in a study of T-cell memory formation after mild COVID-19. In the case of this clonotype: Its antigen is not identified.

Whole-study results and caveats: Clones contracting across day 15 to 85 had a balanced CD4/CD8 profile; later expanding clones leaned CD4+.

MiXCR, applied by TCRdb to the 5' RACE reads, yields one record per CDR3 protein. This sample has 200,000 to 300,000 distinct CDR3 sequences, with 16% found just once. The sample comprised PBMCs or a T cell subset sorted from them (not recorded which). This clonotype was obtained from a young man who had mild COVID-19 (a few samples of this study predate the infection). Cell type and time point are not known.

The DNA for the CDR3 is TGTGCCACCAGCAGAGAGCGGGGAGGGGGAGAGACCCAGTACTTC. Protein: CATSRERGGGETQYF. The gene calls are TRBV15 and TRBJ2-5; the D gene is possibly TRBD2 (7 bases). The germline CDR1 and CDR2 sequences are LNHNV and YYDKDF (reference sequence). This CDR3 is built from 15 residues. V lost 0 bases to trimming and J lost 4 bases, with 12 bases between them. Full variable domain (outside the CDR3, taken from reference TRBV15 and TRBJ2-5): DAMVIQNPRYQVTQFGKPVTLSCSQTLNHNVMYWYQQKSSQAPKLLFHYYDKDFNNEADTPDNFQSRRPNTSFCFLDIRSPGLGDTAMYLCATSRERGGGETQYFGPGTRLLVL.